This T cell receptor (beta chain) emerged from a study of regulatory dendritic cells for organ transplantation. Clones were sequenced by immunoSEQ multiplex PCR, and TCRdb holds only the in-frame ones, with some missing. Of around 21,000 clones in the sample, 65% to 90% are singletons; the top ten hold 0.26%. Of note for this clone: No antigen is known for it.

Study observations and caveats: Memory T cells were less diverse than naive, with memory CD8+ most oligoclonal. Memory CD8+ clonal expansion seemed more limited with regulatory than mature dendritic cells.

CFSE-labeled sorted T cells met regulatory or mature dendritic cells for five to six days. Memory T cells were CD45RO+, naive were CD45RA+, sorted by FACS. Germline CDR1 SEHNR, CDR2 FQNEAQ (reference sequence). The CDR3 spans 8 residues. The chain is built from TRBV7-9 and TRBJ2-1; D unclear. This TCR was sampled from a human donor in good health. Material for sequencing was naive CD4+ T cells from blood cultured with dendritic cells. Noted subset: CD45RA+ naive T cells. CDR3 protein: CDNNEQFF. The CDR3 DNA reads as TGTGACAACAATGAGCAGTTCTTC.